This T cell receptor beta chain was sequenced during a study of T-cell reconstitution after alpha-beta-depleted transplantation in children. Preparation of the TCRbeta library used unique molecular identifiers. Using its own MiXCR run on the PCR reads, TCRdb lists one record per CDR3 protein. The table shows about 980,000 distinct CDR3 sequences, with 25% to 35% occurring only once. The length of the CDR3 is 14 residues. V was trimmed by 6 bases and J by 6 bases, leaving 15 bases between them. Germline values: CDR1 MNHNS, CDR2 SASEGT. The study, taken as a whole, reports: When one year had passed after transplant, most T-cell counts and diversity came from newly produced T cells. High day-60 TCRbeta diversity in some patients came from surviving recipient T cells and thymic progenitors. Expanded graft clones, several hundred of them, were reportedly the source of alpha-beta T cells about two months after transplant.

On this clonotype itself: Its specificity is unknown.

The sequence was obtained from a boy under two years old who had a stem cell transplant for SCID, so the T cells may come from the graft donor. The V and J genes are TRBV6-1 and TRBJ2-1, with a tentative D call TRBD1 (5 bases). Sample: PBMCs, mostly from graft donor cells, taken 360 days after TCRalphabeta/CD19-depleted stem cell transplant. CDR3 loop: CASSPRVRSNEQFF. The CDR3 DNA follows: TGTGCCAGCAGCCCCAGGGTACGGTCCAATGAGCAGTTCTTC.